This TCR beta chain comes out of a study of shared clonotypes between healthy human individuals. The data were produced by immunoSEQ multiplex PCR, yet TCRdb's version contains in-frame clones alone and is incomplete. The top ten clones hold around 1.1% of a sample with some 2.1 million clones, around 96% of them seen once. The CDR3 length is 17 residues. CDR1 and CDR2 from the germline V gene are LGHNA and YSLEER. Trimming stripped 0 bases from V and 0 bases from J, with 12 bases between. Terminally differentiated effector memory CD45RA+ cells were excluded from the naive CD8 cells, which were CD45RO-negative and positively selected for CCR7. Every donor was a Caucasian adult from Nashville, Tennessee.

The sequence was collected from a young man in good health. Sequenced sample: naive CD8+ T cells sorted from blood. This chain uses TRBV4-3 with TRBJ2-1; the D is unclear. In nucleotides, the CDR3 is TGCGCCAGCAGCCAAGATCAGGTCGGACGCTCCTACAATGAGCAGTTCTTC. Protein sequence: CASSQDQVGRSYNEQFF.